The sequence of this T cell receptor beta chain was determined in a study of cytomegalovirus exposure and HLA in healthy donors. Vbeta (60) and Jbeta (13) primers were used in the PCR. TCRdb keeps only in-frame clones here, not all; method: immunoSEQ multiplex PCR. The table lists some 120,000 clones, about 80% of them singletons, with 9% to 9.5% in the top ten. V was shortened by 5 bases and J by 5 bases, with 9 bases between the two germline ends. Germline CDR1 LNHNV, CDR2 YYDKDF (reference sequence). The CDR3 runs 12 residues. The genes are TRBV15 and TRBJ2-5; D might be TRBD2 (7 bases). Specimen: PBMCs. The origin of this receptor is a woman aged 50 to 65 in good health and CMV-seropositive. The CDR3 loop reads CATSRGAETQYF. CDR3 coding DNA: TGTGCCACCAGCCGGGGGGCGGAGACCCAGTACTTC.